A single sample is the source of the 17 T cell receptor beta chains below, sequenced in a study of stem cell transplantation in POMP-related autoinflammatory disease. The assay was immunoSEQ multiplex PCR, and TCRdb's table has in-frame clones only and misses some. The sample shows 1,300 or so clones, over 70% of them seen only once. The input for sequencing was Tregs from PBMCs, taken before stem cell transplantation. These receptors originate from a human donor with POMP-related autoinflammation and immune dysregulation (PRAID).

This clone appeared once. The chain joins TRBV6-6 to TRBJ2-1, with TRBD2 matching 15 bases. J was trimmed by 6 bases and V by 8 bases; bases with no gene match: 5. The germline V gene has CDR1 MNHNY and CDR2 SVGAGI (reference sequence). The CDR3 is made up of 15 amino acids. The CDR3 protein is CASREGLAGGNEQFF. The DNA for the CDR3 is TGTGCCAGCCGAGAGGGACTAGCGGGAGGCAATGAGCAGTTCTTC.

The CDR3 reads CASRGQYNEKLFF. Here the CDR3 DNA reads TGCGCCAGCAGGGGACAGTATAATGAAAAACTGTTTTTT. This rearrangement joins TRBV10-2 to TRBJ1-4, with TRBD1 matching over 7 bases. The CDR3 extends over 13 amino acids. The germline CDR1 and CDR2 sequences are WSHSY and SAAADI. V lost 6 bases, J lost 4 bases, and 2 bases stayed unmatched.

The chain couples TRBV18 to TRBJ2-3; 9 bases agree with TRBD1. V lost 3 bases and J lost 3; bases outside the gene matches: 4. This CDR3 comprises 15 residues. Per the germline V gene, CDR1 is KGHSH and CDR2 is LQKENI. The CDR3 loop reads CASSPGQGGTDTQYF. The DNA for the CDR3 is TGTGCCAGCTCACCGGGACAGGGTGGAACAGATACGCAGTATTTT.

The rearrangement joins TRBV13 to TRBJ2-1; 13 bases line up with TRBD2. Trimming at V came to 6 bases and at J to 5 bases, leaving 7 bases not matched to a gene. Germline V gene data show CDR1 as PRHDT and CDR2 as FYEKMQ (reference sequence). The CDR3 consists of 16 residues. This CDR3 is CASSFRTSGGNNEQFF. CDR3 sequence (DNA): TGTGCCAGCAGTTTTAGGACTAGCGGGGGCAACAATGAGCAGTTCTTC.

The rearrangement links TRBV7-6 to TRBJ2-1; D tentatively reads TRBD1 or TRBD2 (6 bases each). This CDR3 region has 17 residues. Germline V CDR1 and CDR2: SGHVS, FNYEAQ. V shed 1 base and J shed 8 bases, with 21 bases lying between them. CDR3 sequence reads: CASSLGALDWGADEQFF. CDR3 bases: TGTGCCAGCAGCTTAGGGGCCCTGGACTGGGGGGCCGATGAGCAGTTCTTC.

This clone was seen only a few times. The rearrangement uses TRBV12-5 and TRBJ1-2, with unresolved D. The V gene lost 5 bases and the J gene lost 4 bases, with 14 bases spanning the gap. CDR3 length: 14 amino acids. Germline lookup yields CDR1 LGHNT and CDR2 FRNRAP. In DNA, the CDR3 is TGTGCTAGTGGTCCCTCGTGGGTGGGCTATGGCTACACCTTC. It encodes CASGPSWVGYGYTF.

This chain connects TRBV7-9 to TRBJ1-1; TRBD1 might be the D (5 bases). V lost 5 bases, J lost 0 bases, and 13 bases lay in between. The CDR3 length is 15 residues. The germline CDR1 and CDR2 sequences are SEHNR and FQNEAQ (reference sequence). Here the CDR3 reads CASSAYRTLNTEAFF. CDR3 DNA sequence: TGTGCCAGCAGCGCCTACAGGACTTTGAACACTGAAGCTTTCTTT. The full variable domain, rest sourced from reference TRBV7-9 and TRBJ1-1, is DTGVSQNPRHKITKRGQNVTFRCDPISEHNRLYWYRQTLGQGPEFLTYFQNEAQLEKSRLLSDRFSAERPKGSFSTLEIQRTEQGDSAMYLCASSAYRTLNTEAFFGQGTRLTVV.

The V gene is TRBV27, the J gene TRBJ2-1; TRBD2 aligns across 8 bases. The CDR3 totals 19 residues. CDR1 MNHEY and CDR2 SMNVEV come from the germline V gene (reference sequence). Trimming took 5 bases from V and 4 from J; bases not matched to a gene: 19. The CDR3 reads CASSPPPAGAWPLYNEQFF. The CDR3 DNA is TGTGCCAGCAGTCCCCCCCCAGCGGGAGCTTGGCCGCTTTACAATGAGCAGTTCTTC.

The chain has TRBV7-2 and TRBJ1-1; no firm D call. Germline values: CDR1 SGHTA, CDR2 FQGNSA. With 5 bases removed from V and 0 bases from J, the gap between germline ends came to 10 bases. The length of the CDR3 is 14 residues. As DNA, the CDR3 is TGTGCCAGCAGCCCCAGACTTATGAACACTGAAGCTTTCTTT. This translates into CASSPRLMNTEAFF.

The chain is built from TRBV6-1 and TRBJ1-1; 8 bases fit TRBD1. Unmatched junction bases numbered 5, after V lost 5 bases and J lost 3 bases. Per the germline V gene, CDR1 is MNHNS and CDR2 is SASEGT. The CDR3 loop spans 14 amino acids. The CDR3 nucleotides read TGTGCCAGCAGTACTGGACAGGGCCACACTGAAGCTTTCTTT. As protein: CASSTGQGHTEAFF.

CDR3 protein: CASSRTATNEKLFF. The CDR3 nucleotides read TGTGCCAGCAGCAGGACAGCAACTAATGAAAAACTGTTTTTT. V gene TRBV5-4 combines with J gene TRBJ1-4, with a tentative D call TRBD1 (6 bases). Germline loops: CDR1 SGHNT, CDR2 YYREEE (reference sequence). The CDR3 is made up of 14 amino acids. V was cut by 4 bases and J by 0 bases, with 7 bases left in between.

The rearrangement joins TRBV18 to TRBJ2-6, with D perhaps matching TRBD2 (5 bases). The CDR3 sequence is 18 residues long. Germline V gene sequence: CDR1 KGHSH, CDR2 LQKENI. V gave up 2 bases and J gave up 4 bases, with 18 bases separating them. The CDR3 bases are TGTGCCAGCTCACCAGGACTTCCTACCCTGTCCGGGGCCAACGTCCTGACTTTC. It is translated as CASSPGLPTLSGANVLTF.

The chain has TRBV6-1 and TRBJ1-1; D might be TRBD1 (6 bases). CDR1 is MNHNS, CDR2 SASEGT, per germline. This CDR3 region has 13 residues. V lost 2 bases and J lost 7, with 11 bases in between. CDR3: CASSEITGREAFF. The CDR3 nucleotides read TGTGCCAGCAGTGAAATTACAGGGCGTGAAGCTTTCTTT.

The CDR3 is CASSLRTGPTNEKLFF. The DNA of the CDR3 is TGCGCCAGCAGCCTGAGAACAGGGCCAACTAATGAAAAACTGTTTTTT. The chain has TRBV5-1 and TRBJ1-4, with a tentative D call TRBD1 (6 bases). CDR1 SGHRS and CDR2 YFSETQ come from the germline V gene. Trimming cost V 4 bases and J 0 bases, with 13 bases left between them. CDR3 length: 16 amino acids.

This sequence joins TRBV19 and TRBJ1-3; D may be TRBD1 (6 bases). Trimming removed 5 bases from V and 1 base from J, with 9 bases in between. CDR1 LNHDA and CDR2 SQIVND come from the germline V gene (reference sequence). This CDR3 is 14 amino acids long. For the CDR3, the DNA is TGTGCCAGTAGTTCCGGACAGTCTGGAAACACCATATATTTT. It translates to CASSSGQSGNTIYF.

The rearrangement joins TRBV6-1 to TRBJ1-6; TRBD1 is a possible D gene (5 bases). This CDR3 contains 18 residues. The V end lost 3 bases, the J end lost 0 bases, and 15 bases lay between the germline ends. Germline V lookup: CDR1 MNHNS, CDR2 SASEGT. CDR3 loop: CASSDSPQGSSYNSPLHF. The CDR3, as DNA: TGTGCCAGCAGTGATTCCCCCCAGGGTAGCTCCTATAATTCACCCCTCCACTTT.

As DNA, the CDR3 is TGCGCCAGCAGCTTGGCTTCTTTCTTCCGGGGGGGCTCAGATACGCAGTATTTT. Translation: CASSLASFFRGGSDTQYF. V usage is TRBV5-1 and J usage is TRBJ2-3, with 8 bases that match TRBD2. The germline V gene encodes CDR1 SGHRS and CDR2 YFSETQ. The CDR3 loop spans 18 amino acids. Trimming removed 0 bases from V and 4 bases from J; junction bases left unmatched: 13. The full variable domain, its missing parts supplied by reference TRBV5-1 and TRBJ2-3, is KAGVTQTPRYLIKTRGQQVTLSCSPISGHRSVSWYQQTPGQGLQFLFEYFSETQRNKGNFPGRFSGRQFSNSRSEMNVSTLELGDSALYLCASSLASFFRGGSDTQYFGPGTRLTVL.